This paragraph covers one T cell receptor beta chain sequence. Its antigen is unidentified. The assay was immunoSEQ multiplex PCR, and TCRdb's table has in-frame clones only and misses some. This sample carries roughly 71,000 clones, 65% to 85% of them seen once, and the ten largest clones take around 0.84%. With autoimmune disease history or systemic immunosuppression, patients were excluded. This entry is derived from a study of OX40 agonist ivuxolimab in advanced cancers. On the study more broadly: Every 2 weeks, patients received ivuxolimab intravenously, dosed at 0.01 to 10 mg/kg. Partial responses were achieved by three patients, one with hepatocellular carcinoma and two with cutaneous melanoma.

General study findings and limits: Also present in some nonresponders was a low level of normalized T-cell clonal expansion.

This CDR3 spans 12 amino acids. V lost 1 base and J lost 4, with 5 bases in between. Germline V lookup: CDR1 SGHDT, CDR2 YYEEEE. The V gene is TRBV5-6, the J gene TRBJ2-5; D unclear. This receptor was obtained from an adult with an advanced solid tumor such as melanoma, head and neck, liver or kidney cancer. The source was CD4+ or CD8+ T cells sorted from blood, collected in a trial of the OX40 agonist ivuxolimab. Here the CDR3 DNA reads TGTGCCAGCAGCTTGAGACCAGAGACCCAGTACTTC. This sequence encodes CASSLRPETQYF.